This is a list of T cell receptor beta chains from one sample in a study of cytomegalovirus exposure and HLA in healthy donors. Sequencing used immunoSEQ multiplex PCR; TCRdb keeps in-frame clones, though not all of them. The sample consists of about 110,000 clones, around 80% of them appearing once. Sample: PBMCs. The receptors come from a woman aged 60-75 years in good health and CMV-seropositive. Both conserved end residues are part of each CDR3. A D gene is named only where the DNA matches it firmly. Some rows mark clone size as missing; the rest say once, few, many or name a class of expanded clone.

clone size: .; V gene: TRBV20-1; CDR3 length: 11; J gene: TRBJ2-1; D gene: TRBD2; CDR3 protein: CSASGNNEQFF; CDR3 DNA: TGCAGTGCAAGCGGGAACAATGAGCAGTTCTTC
clone size: .; V gene: TRBV19; CDR3 length: 17; J gene: TRBJ2-2; D gene: TRBD1; CDR3 protein: CASSIVSGQGYTGELFF; CDR3 DNA: TGTGCCAGTAGTATCGTGTCGGGACAGGGTTACACCGGGGAGCTGTTTTTT
clone size: .; V gene: TRBV15; CDR3 length: 18; J gene: TRBJ1-1; D gene: TRBD1; CDR3 protein: CATSRPGGDSLLLTEAFF; CDR3 DNA: TGTGCCACCAGCAGACCGGGCGGGGACAGCCTTCTTCTCACTGAAGCTTTCTTT
clone size: .; V gene: TRBV7-9; CDR3 length: 19; J gene: TRBJ1-2; D gene: .; CDR3 protein: CASSLKYSPSDRPNYGYTF; CDR3 DNA: TGTGCCAGCAGCTTAAAATATTCTCCCTCTGACAGGCCTAACTATGGCTACACCTTC
clone size: .; V gene: TRBV7-2; CDR3 length: 14; J gene: TRBJ2-7; D gene: .; CDR3 protein: CASSVTVPPREQYF; CDR3 DNA: TGTGCCAGCAGCGTTACGGTGCCCCCTCGGGAGCAGTACTTC
clone size: once; V gene: TRBV19; CDR3 length: 14; J gene: TRBJ2-7; D gene: .; CDR3 protein: CASSIGGSPYEQYF; CDR3 DNA: TGTGCCAGTAGTATTGGGGGGAGCCCCTACGAGCAGTACTTC
clone size: .; V gene: TRBV7-2; CDR3 length: 15; J gene: TRBJ1-3; D gene: .; CDR3 protein: CASSPGRGGGNTIYF; CDR3 DNA: TGTGCCAGCAGCCCGGGGCGGGGGGGCGGAAACACCATATATTTT
clone size: few; V gene: TRBV6-6; CDR3 length: 14; J gene: TRBJ1-1; D gene: .; CDR3 protein: CASSIRGGSTEAFF; CDR3 DNA: TGTGCCAGCAGTATCAGGGGTGGGAGCACTGAAGCTTTCTTT
clone size: .; V gene: TRBV2; CDR3 length: 12; J gene: TRBJ2-4; D gene: TRBD1; CDR3 protein: CASGQGQNIQYF; CDR3 DNA: TGTGCCAGCGGACAGGGGCAAAACATTCAGTACTTC
clone size: .; V gene: TRBV6-5; CDR3 length: 13; J gene: TRBJ2-4; D gene: .; CDR3 protein: CASSSPGSGIQYF; CDR3 DNA: TGTGCCAGCAGTTCCCCAGGGTCAGGCATTCAGTACTTC